The clone carrying this T cell receptor beta chain was seen more than once but under ten times. What it binds is unknown. Stated time point: newly diagnosed GD, antithyroid drugs for less than 3 months. The TCR library was prepared using RNA isolated from PBMCs. Clinicians diagnosed Graves' disease using American Thyroid Association guidelines. The sample originates from a study of regulatory T cells in long-lasting Graves disease. Notes on the study in general: Persistent patients shared more public clonotypes (about 2,700) than newly diagnosed patients (966). Favored usage of TRBV28, TRBJ1-2 and TRBJ2-5 was recorded in persistent disease.

Germline V lookup: CDR1 DFQATT, CDR2 SNEGSKA (reference sequence). The CDR3 consists of 15 residues. Trimming removed 0 bases at V and 1 base at J, with 12 bases between. Arm-PCR of CDR3 regions and iRepertoire HTBI primers were the basis on which TCR beta libraries were built. MiXCR, run by TCRdb on the multiplex PCR reads, gives a single entry per CDR3 protein. Among over 350,000 distinct CDR3 sequences listed, approximately 15% were seen once. The sample was also reused in another study, on T cells in Graves' hyperthyroidism and ophthalmopathy. That study adds: Diagnoses were made from clinical symptoms, serum measures (thyroxine and TRAb), thyroid ultrasound and orbital computed tomography.

This chain links TRBV20-1 with TRBJ2-5; weak D call: TRBD2 (5 bases). Sequenced here: peripheral blood mononuclear cells (PBMCs), sampled at new diagnosis, from a patient treated with antithyroid drugs. This receptor was identified in a woman in her thirties or forties with Graves disease. In nucleotides, the CDR3 is TGCAGTGCTAGAGAATCTGTCCTAGCCCAAGAGACCCAGTACTTC. This translates into CSARESVLAQETQYF.